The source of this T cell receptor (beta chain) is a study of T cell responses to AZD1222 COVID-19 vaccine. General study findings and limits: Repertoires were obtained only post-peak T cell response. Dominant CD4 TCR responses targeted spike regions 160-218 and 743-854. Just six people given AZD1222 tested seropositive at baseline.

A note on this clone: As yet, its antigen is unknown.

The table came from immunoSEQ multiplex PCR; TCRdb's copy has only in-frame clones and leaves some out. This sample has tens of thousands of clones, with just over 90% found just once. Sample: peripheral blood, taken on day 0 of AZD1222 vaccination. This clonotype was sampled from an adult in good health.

The CDR3 loop reads CASSLFGTESSYNEQFF. The CDR3 DNA reads TGCGCCAGCAGCTTGTTCGGTACAGAAAGCTCCTACAATGAGCAGTTCTTC. The chain links TRBV5-1 to TRBJ2-1; D gene ambiguous. Germline CDR1 reads SGHRS; CDR2 reads YFSETQ. The CDR3 is 17 amino acids. Trimming stripped 1 base from V and 0 bases from J, with 14 bases between.